This T cell receptor (beta chain) was obtained from a study of early stage breast cancer tumors. Background on the study: ER+/PR+/HER2- status applied to about 80% of the 16 invasive breast tumors.

TCRdb keeps only in-frame clones here, not all; method: immunoSEQ multiplex PCR. The repertoire has around 30,000 clones, roughly two thirds of them found once; the top ten carry roughly a third. The sequence derives from a person aged 50-59 years with breast cancer. The specimen sequenced was blood.

In DNA, the CDR3 is TGTGCCTTAAAACCAGCGGGAAATAACATTCAGTACTTC. Its protein product is CALKPAGNNIQYF. The rearrangement uses TRBV6-1 and TRBJ2-4; 7 nucleotides align to TRBD2. V trimming: 11 bases; J trimming: 7 bases; junction bases outside the gene matches: 11. Germline CDR1 is MNHNS and CDR2 is SASEGT. The CDR3 totals 13 residues.